These 5 T cell receptor beta chains originate from one sample sequenced in a study of cytomegalovirus exposure and HLA in healthy donors. A multiplex PCR was run with 60 Vbeta primers and 13 Jbeta primers. Clones were sequenced by immunoSEQ multiplex PCR, and TCRdb holds only the in-frame ones, with some missing. The sample lists 200,000 to 250,000 clones, 70% to 80% occurring once. What was sequenced was PBMCs. Source of these receptors: a woman aged 60-70 years in good health and CMV-seropositive.

This chain joins TRBV10-1 and TRBJ2-1; 10 bases fit TRBD1. The CDR3 has 14 residues. V lost 4 bases to trimming and J lost 8 bases; unmatched junction nucleotides: 5. Germline V gene sequence: CDR1 WNHNN, CDR2 SYGVQD (reference sequence). The DNA of the CDR3 is TGCGCCAGCAGTGGGGGACAGGGGATCGATGAGCAGTTCTTC. It specifies CASSGGQGIDEQFF.

This chain links TRBV5-4 with TRBJ2-2; 11 bases map to TRBD2. After removal of 4 bases from V and 4 bases from J, the junction contained 6 bases not matched to a gene. CDR1 SGHNT and CDR2 YYREEE come from the germline V gene (reference sequence). This CDR3 contains 16 residues. CDR3 protein: CASSNRLAGSTGELFF. The CDR3 nucleotides read TGTGCCAGCAGCAACCGACTAGCGGGGTCCACCGGGGAGCTGTTTTTT.

The genes are TRBV29-1 and TRBJ1-3; no definite D call. V was trimmed by 5 bases and J by 0 bases, leaving 5 bases between them. This CDR3 contains 12 residues. From germline, CDR1 is SQVTM and CDR2 ANQGSEA. The DNA for the CDR3 is TGCAGCGTTCGTTTCTCTGGAAACACCATATATTTT. This sequence encodes CSVRFSGNTIYF.

This chain uses TRBV7-8 with TRBJ2-3, with a possible D match to TRBD2 (5 bases). The CDR3 contains 13 residues. Germline values: CDR1 SGHVS, CDR2 FQNEAQ. Between the trimmed V and J ends, which lost 3 bases and 6 bases, there was a span of 10 bases. The DNA for the CDR3 is TGTGCCAGCAGCTTCGCAGGCGGGGATACGCAGTATTTT. Translation gives CASSFAGGDTQYF.

This clone was seen only a few times. Written as DNA, the CDR3 is TGTGCCAGCAGGCCGGGACAGGGGATCTACGAGCAGTACTTC. Protein sequence: CASRPGQGIYEQYF. The V call is TRBV5-4, the J call TRBJ2-7; 10 bases map to TRBD1. Germline assignment: CDR1 SGHNT and CDR2 YYREEE (reference sequence). Trimming removed 5 bases from V and 3 bases from J; junction bases left unmatched: 5. This CDR3 contains 14 residues.